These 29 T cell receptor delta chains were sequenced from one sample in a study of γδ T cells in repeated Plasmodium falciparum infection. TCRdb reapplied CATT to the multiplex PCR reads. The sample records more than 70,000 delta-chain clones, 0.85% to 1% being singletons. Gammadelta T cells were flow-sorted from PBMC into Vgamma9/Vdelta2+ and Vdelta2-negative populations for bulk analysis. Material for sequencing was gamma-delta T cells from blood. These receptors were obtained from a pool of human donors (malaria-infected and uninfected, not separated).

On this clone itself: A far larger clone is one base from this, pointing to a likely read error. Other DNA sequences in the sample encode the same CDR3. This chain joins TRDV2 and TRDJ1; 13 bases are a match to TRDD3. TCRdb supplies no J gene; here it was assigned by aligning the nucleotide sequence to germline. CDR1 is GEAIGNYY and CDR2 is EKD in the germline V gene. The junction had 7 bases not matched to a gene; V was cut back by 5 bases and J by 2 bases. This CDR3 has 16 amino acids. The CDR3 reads CACASTGGYDTDKLIF. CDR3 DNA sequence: TGTGCCTGTGCAAGTACTGGGGGATACGATACCGATAAACTCATCTTT.

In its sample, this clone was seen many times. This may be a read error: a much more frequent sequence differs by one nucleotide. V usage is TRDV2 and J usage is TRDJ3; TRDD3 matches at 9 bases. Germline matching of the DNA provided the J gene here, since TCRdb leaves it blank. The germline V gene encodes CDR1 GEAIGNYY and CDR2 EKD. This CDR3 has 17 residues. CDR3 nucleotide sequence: TGTGCTTGTGACCGTACTGGGGGATCCTGGGACACCCGACAGATGTTTTTC. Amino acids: CACDRTGGSWDTRQMFF.

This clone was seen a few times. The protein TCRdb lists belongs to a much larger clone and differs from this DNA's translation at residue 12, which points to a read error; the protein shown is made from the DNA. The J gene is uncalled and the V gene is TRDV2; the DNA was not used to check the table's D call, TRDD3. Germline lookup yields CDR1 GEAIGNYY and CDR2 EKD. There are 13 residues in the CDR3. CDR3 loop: CALDGLGTDKLTF. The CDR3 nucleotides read TGTGCCCTTGATGGTCTGGGGACAGATAAACTCACCTTT.

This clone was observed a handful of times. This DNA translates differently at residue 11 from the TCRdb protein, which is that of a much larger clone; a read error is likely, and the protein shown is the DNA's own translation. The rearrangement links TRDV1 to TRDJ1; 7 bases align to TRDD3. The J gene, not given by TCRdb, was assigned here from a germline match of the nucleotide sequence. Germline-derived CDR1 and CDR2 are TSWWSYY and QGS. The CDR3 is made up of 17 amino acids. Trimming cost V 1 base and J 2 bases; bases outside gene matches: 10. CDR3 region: CALGERPGWGVTDKLIF. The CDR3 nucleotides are TGTGCTCTTGGGGAACGCCCGGGCTGGGGGGTAACCGATAAACTCATCTTT.

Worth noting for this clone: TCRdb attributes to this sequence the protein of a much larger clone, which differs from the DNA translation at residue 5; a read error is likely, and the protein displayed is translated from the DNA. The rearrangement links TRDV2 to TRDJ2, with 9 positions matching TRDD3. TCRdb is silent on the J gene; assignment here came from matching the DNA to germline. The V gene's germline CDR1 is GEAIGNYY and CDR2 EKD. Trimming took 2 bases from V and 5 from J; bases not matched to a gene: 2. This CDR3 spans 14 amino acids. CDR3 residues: CACDMLGDTAQLFF. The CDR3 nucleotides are TGTGCCTGTGACATGCTGGGGGATACAGCACAACTCTTCTTT.

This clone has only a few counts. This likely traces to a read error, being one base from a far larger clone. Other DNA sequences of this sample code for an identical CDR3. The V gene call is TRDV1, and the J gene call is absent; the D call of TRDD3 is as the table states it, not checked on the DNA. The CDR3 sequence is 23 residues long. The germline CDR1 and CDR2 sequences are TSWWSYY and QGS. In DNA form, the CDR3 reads TGTGCTCTTGGGGAACTAAGGAGGGGGGACCATCGTACAACACAAAAGATCACCGATAAGCTCATCTTT. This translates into CALGELRRGDHRTTQKITDKLIF.

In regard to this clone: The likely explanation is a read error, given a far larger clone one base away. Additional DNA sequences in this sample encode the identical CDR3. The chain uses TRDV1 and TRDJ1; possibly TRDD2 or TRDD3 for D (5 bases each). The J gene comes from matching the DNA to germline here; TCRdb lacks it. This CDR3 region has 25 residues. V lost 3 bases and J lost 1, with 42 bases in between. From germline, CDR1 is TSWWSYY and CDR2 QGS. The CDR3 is CALGEMNNFPFQLGTRPTGTDKLIF. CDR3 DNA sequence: TGTGCTCTTGGGGAGATGAATAACTTTCCTTTCCAATTGGGGACGCGGCCAACGGGCACCGATAAACTCATCTTT.

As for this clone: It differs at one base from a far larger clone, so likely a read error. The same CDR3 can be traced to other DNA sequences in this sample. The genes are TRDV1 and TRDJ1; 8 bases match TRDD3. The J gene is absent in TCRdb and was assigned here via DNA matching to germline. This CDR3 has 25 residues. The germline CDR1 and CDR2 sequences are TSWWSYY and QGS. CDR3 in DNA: TGTGCTCTCGGGGAAAAGGTACCCCCAAATCCCCTGGGATGGGATACGCCCCATTACACCGATAAACTCATCTTT. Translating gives CALGEKVPPNPLGWDTPHYTDKLIF.

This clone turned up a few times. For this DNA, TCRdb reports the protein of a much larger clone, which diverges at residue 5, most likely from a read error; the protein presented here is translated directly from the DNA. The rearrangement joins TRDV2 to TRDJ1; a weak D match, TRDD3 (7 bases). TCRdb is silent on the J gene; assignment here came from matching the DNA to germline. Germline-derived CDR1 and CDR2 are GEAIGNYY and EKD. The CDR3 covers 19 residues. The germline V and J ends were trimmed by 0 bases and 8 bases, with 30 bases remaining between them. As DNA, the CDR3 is TGTGCCTGTGACACCCTGGGGGGGGCCCCTTCCGAGGTGGACAGCAAACTCATCTTT. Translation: CACDTLGGAPSEVDSKLIF.

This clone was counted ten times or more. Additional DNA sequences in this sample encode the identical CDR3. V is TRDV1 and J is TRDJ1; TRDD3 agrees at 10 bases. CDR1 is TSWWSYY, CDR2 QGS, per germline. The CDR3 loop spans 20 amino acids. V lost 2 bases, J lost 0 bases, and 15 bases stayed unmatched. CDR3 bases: TGTGCTCTTGGGGAATTTGCGGTACGCTGGGGGATAAGGTACACCGATAAACTCATCTTT. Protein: CALGEFAVRWGIRYTDKLIF.

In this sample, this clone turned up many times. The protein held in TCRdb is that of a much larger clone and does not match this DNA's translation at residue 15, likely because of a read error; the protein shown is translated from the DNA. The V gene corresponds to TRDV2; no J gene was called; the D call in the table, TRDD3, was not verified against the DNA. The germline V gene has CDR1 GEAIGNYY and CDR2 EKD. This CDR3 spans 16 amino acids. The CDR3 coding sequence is TGTGCCTGTGACACCGTGGTCCGATCACCAGGCGATAAACTCACCTTT. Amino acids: CACDTVVRSPGDKLTF.

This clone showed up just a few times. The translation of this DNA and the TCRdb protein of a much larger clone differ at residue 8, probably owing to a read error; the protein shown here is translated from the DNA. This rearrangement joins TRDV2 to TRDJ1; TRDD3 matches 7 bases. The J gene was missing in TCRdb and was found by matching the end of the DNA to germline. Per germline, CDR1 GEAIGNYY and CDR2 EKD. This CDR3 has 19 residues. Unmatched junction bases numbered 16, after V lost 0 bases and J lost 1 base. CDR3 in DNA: TGTGCCTGTGACACCTTAGTAGAGATACCGGATACGCTCACCGATAAACTCATCTTT. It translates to CACDTLVEIPDTLTDKLIF.

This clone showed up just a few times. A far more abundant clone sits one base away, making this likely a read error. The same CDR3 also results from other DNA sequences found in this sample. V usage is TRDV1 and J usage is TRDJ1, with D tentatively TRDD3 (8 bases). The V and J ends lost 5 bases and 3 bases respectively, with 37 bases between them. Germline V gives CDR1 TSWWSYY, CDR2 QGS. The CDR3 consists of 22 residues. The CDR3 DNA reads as TGTGCTCTTGGGTCTCTGATCCCTTCCTCCCTAAACTGGGGGTCTCCTCCCGATAAACTCATCTTT. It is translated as CALGSLIPSSLNWGSPPDKLIF.

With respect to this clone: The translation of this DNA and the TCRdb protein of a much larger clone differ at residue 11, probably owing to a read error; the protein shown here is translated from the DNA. The CDR3 DNA follows: TGTGCTCTTGGGGCTTTCCGGCGGGACTGGAGGATTCCAAGCACCGATAAACTCATCTTT. Its protein product is CALGAFRRDWRIPSTDKLIF. The chain couples TRDV1 to TRDJ1, with TRDD3 as a possible D gene (5 bases). V was pared by 4 bases and J by 1 base, with 28 bases between. The CDR3 has 20 residues. Germline CDR1 reads TSWWSYY; CDR2 reads QGS.

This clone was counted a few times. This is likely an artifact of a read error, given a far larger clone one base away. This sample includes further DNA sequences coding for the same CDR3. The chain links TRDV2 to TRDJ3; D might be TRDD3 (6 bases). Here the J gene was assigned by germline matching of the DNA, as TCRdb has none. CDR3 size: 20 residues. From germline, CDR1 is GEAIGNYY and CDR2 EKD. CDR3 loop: CACDSLRGTLSSWDTRQMFF. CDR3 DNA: TGTGCCTGCGACAGTCTGAGGGGGACCCTCAGCTCCTGGGACACCCGACAGATGTTTTTC.

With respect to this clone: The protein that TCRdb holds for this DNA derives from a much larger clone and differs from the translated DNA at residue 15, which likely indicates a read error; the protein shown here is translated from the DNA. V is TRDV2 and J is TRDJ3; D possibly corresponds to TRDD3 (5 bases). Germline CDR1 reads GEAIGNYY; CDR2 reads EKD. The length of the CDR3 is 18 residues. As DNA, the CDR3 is TGTGCCTGTGACACCGTTACTAAAAGCTCCTGGGACACCCGACGGATGTTTTTC. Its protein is CACDTVTKSSWDTRRMFF.

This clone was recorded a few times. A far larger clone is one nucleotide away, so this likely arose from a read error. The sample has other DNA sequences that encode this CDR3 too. The CDR3 loop reads CACDTVGGGYAYEGPLIF. The DNA for the CDR3 is TGTGCCTGCGACACCGTCGGTGGGGGATACGCATACGAAGGACCCCTGATCTTT. The genes are TRDV2 and TRDJ4, with 11 bases lining up with TRDD3. The J gene was not available in TCRdb and was assigned here by matching the DNA to germline segments. CDR1 is GEAIGNYY, CDR2 EKD, per germline. The CDR3 loop spans 18 amino acids.

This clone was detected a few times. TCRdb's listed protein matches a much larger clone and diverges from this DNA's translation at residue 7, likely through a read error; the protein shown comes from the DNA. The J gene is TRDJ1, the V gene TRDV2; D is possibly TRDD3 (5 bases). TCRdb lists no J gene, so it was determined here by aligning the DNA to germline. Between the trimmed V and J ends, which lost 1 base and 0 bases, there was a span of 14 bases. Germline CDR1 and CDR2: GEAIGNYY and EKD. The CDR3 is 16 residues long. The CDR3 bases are TGTGCCTGTGACACACTCTTGGGGCCACACACCGATAAACTCATCTTT. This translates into CACDTLLGPHTDKLIF.

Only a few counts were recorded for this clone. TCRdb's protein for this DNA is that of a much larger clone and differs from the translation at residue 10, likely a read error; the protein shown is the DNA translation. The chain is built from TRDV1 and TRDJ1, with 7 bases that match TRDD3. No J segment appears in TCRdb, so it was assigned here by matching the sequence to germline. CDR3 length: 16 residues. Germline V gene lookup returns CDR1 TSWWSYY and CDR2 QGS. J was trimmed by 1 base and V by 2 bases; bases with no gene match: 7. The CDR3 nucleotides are TGTGCTCTTGGGGAAGAGGCGGATACGCGCACCGATAAACTCATCTTT. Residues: CALGEEADTRTDKLIF.

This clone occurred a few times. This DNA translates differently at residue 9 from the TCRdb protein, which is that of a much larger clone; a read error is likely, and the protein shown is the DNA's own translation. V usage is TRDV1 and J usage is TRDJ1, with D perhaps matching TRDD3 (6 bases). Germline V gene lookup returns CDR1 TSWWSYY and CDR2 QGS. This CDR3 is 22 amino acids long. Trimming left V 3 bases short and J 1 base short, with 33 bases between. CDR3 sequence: CALGEYSGEYAEGAMATDKLIF. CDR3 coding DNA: TGTGCTCTTGGGGAGTATTCTGGGGAATACGCCGAGGGGGCCATGGCCACCGATAAACTCATCTTT.

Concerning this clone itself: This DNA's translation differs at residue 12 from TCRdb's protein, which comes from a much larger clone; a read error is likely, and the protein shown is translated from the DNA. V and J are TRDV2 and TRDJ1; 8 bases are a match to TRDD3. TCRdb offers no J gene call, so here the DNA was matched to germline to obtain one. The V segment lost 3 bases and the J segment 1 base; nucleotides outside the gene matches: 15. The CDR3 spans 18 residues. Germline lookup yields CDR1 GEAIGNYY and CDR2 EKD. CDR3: CACDPKVLGATCTDKLIF. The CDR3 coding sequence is TGTGCCTGTGACCCGAAGGTACTGGGGGCTACGTGCACCGATAAACTCATCTTT.

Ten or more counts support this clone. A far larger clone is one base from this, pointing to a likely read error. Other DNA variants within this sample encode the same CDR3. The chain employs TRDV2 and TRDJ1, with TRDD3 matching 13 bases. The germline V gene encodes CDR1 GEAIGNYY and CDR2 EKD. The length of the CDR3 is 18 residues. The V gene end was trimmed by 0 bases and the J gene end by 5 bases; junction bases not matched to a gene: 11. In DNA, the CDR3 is TGTGCCTGTGACACCTTGTTACTGGGGGATACGAAGACTGATAAACTCATCTTT. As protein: CACDTLLLGDTKTDKLIF.

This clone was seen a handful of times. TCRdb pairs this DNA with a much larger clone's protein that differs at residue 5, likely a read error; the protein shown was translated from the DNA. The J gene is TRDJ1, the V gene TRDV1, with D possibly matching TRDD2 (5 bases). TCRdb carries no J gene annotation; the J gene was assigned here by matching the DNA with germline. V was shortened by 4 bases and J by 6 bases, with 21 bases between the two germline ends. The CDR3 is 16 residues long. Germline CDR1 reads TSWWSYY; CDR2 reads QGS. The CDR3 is CALGVPGGNFPHKLIF. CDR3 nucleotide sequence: TGTGCTCTTGGGGTACCGGGCGGGAACTTCCCCCATAAACTCATCTTT.

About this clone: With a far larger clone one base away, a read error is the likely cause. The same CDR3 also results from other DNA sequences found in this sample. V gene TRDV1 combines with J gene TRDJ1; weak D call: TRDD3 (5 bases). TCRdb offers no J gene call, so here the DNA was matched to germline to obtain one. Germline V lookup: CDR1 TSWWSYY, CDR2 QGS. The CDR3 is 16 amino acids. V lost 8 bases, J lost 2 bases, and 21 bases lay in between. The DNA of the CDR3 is TGTGCTCTTATACCCCCCCAGTACTGGAGGACCGATAAACTCATCTTT. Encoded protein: CALIPPQYWRTDKLIF.

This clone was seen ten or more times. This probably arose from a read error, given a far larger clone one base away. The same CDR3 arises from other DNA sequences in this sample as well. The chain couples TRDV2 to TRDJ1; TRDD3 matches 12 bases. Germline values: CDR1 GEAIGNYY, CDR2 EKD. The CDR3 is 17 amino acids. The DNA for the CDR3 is TGTGCCTGTGACACACTGGATACTGGGGGATACACCGATAAGCTCATCTTT. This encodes CACDTLDTGGYTDKLIF.

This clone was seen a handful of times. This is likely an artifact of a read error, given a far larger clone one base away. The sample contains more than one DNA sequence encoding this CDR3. The CDR3 bases are TGTGCCCTTGGGGAACTTCCTACGATTCGGTTCTACGGTTGGGGAAAAGAGTCCTGGGACACCCGACAGATGTTTTTC. Encoded protein: CALGELPTIRFYGWGKESWDTRQMFF. This chain connects TRDV1 to TRDJ3; 8 nucleotides line up with TRDD2. The J gene, left out of TCRdb, was set here by checking the DNA against germline. The germline gives CDR1 TSWWSYY, CDR2 QGS. The CDR3 contains 26 residues.

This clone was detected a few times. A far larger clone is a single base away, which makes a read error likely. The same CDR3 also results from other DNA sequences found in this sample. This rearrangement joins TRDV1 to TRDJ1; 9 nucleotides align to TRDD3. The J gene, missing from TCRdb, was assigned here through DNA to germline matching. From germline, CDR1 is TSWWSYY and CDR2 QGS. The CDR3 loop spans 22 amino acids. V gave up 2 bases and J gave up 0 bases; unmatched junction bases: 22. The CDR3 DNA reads TGTGCTCTTGGGGAAGTCCGAACTAAGGCGGGGATACGGACCACTAACACCGATAAACTCATCTTT. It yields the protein CALGEVRTKAGIRTTNTDKLIF.

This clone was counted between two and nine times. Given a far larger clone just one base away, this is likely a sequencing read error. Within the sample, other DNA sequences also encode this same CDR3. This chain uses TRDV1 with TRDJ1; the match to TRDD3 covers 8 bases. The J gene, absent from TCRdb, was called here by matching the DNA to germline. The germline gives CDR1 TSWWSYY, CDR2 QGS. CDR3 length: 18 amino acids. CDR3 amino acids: CALGTSRSVGDETDKLIF. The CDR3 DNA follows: TGTGCCCTTGGGACCTCGAGGTCCGTGGGGGATGAAACCGATAAACTCATCTTT.

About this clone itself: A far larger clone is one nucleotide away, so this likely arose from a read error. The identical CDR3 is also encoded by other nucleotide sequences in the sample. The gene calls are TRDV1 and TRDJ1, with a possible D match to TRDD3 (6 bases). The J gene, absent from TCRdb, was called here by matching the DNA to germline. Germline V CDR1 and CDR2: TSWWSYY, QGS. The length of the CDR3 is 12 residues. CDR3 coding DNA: TGTGCTCTGGGGGAATTGCGGTATAAACTCATCTTT. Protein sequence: CALGELRYKLIF.